One T cell receptor beta chain is described in this entry. The source of the sample is a study of siplizumab effects on memory and regulatory T cells. The CDR3 is made up of 16 amino acids. After removal of 4 bases from V and 7 bases from J, the junction contained 12 bases not matched to a gene. Germline V gene lookup returns CDR1 SGHVS and CDR2 FNYEAQ. Method: immunoSEQ multiplex PCR; TCRdb's copy keeps in-frame clones and lacks some. The sample lists over 80,000 clones, over 90% occurring once. Sequences were obtained from non-Treg CD4+ T cells sorted from blood. The receptor comes from a human donor in good health. The chain couples TRBV7-6 to TRBJ2-1; 8 bases are shared with TRBD2. The CDR3 sequence: CASSSPGGQIYNEQFF. The CDR3 DNA reads TGTGCCAGCAGCTCCCCGGGAGGGCAAATTTATAATGAGCAGTTCTTC.